The 17 T cell receptor beta chains listed next were all sequenced from one sample in a study of brain T cells in children with intractable seizures. Assay: immunoSEQ multiplex PCR; the TCRdb copy retains only in-frame clones and omits some. Found here are some 20,000 clones, 85% to 95% of them singletons; the top ten hold nearly 6.5%. The specimen was peripheral blood, collected at surgery. These TCRs come from a boy younger than 18 with focal cortical dysplasia and intractable seizures.

This clone occurred once. The chain carries TRBV10-3 and TRBJ2-5; D uncertain. V was clipped by 0 bases and J by 1 base, with 9 bases between them. Germline V CDR1 and CDR2: ENHRY, SYGVKD. This CDR3 comprises 15 residues. CDR3 bases: TGTGCCATCAGTGAGTCGAAGCGAACCCAAGAGACCCAGTACTTC. Its translation: CAISESKRTQETQYF.

The chain couples TRBV11-3 to TRBJ2-2, with D maybe TRBD1 (6 bases). Germline V gene sequence: CDR1 SGHNT, CDR2 YENEEA. The CDR3 is made up of 15 amino acids. V was cut by 1 base and J by 6 bases, with 12 bases left in between. CDR3: CASSLGLGAAGELFF. The CDR3 nucleotides are TGTGCCAGCAGCTTAGGTTTGGGGGCAGCCGGGGAGCTGTTTTTT.

The gene calls are TRBV5-6 and TRBJ1-1, with TRBD1 identical over 9 bases. This CDR3 has 15 residues. The V gene's germline CDR1 is SGHDT and CDR2 YYEEEE. V was clipped by 5 bases and J by 6 bases; unmatched bases: 11. This CDR3 is CASRSTWTGDPEAFF. CDR3 bases: TGTGCCAGCAGATCAACCTGGACAGGGGATCCTGAAGCTTTCTTT.

J is TRBJ1-2 and V is TRBV7-6, with D hard to call. V dropped 1 base and J dropped 8 bases, with 17 bases sitting between them. The CDR3 length is 15 residues. Germline loops: CDR1 SGHVS, CDR2 FNYEAQ. CDR3 in amino acids: CASSLELVPVGGYTF. The CDR3, as DNA: TGTGCCAGCAGCTTAGAACTGGTCCCGGTTGGAGGCTACACCTTC.

V is TRBV18 and J is TRBJ2-2; D tentatively reads TRBD1 or TRBD2 (5 bases each). V was cut by 0 bases and J by 6 bases, with 14 bases left in between. This CDR3 has 16 residues. Germline V lookup: CDR1 KGHSH, CDR2 LQKENI. Here the CDR3 reads CASSPPTGPQPGELFF. DNA of the CDR3: TGTGCCAGCTCACCACCTACGGGACCTCAGCCCGGGGAGCTGTTTTTT.

The V gene is TRBV19, the J gene TRBJ1-2; 8 bases agree with TRBD1. The V and J ends lost 10 bases and 8 bases, in that order; junction bases with no gene match: 6. The CDR3 runs to 11 residues. Germline V lookup: CDR1 LNHDA, CDR2 SQIVND (reference sequence). The CDR3 reads CATQGARGYTF. In DNA, the CDR3 is TGTGCCACCCAGGGGGCCCGGGGCTACACCTTC.

The chain uses TRBV27 and TRBJ2-1; a possible D gene is TRBD2 (6 bases). V was clipped by 0 bases and J by 4 bases, with 13 bases between them. Germline V CDR1 and CDR2: MNHEY, SMNVEV (reference sequence). The CDR3 totals 16 residues. The CDR3 region has the DNA TGTGCCAGCAGTTTATCGACGGCAGGGAGGTACAATGAGCAGTTCTTC. Its protein product is CASSLSTAGRYNEQFF.

The rearrangement links TRBV6-5 to TRBJ2-7; D not certain. Germline V gives CDR1 MNHEY, CDR2 SVGAGI. The CDR3 covers 14 residues. V lost 2 bases and J lost 4, with 12 bases in between. CDR3 nucleotides: TGTGCCAGCAGTTACGGTGCCAGAGAGTACGAGCAGTACTTC. Translated, it gives CASSYGAREYEQYF.

This chain links TRBV27 with TRBJ1-1; 7 bases line up with TRBD1. Losses at the gene ends were 2 bases for V and 5 bases for J; bases not matched to a gene: 11. The CDR3 length is 16 residues. CDR1 and CDR2 (germline): MNHEY, SMNVEV (reference sequence). The CDR3 DNA sequence: TGTGCCAGCAGTTTAATAGGGGTGTCAGGGGGAACTGAAGCTTTCTTT. The encoded protein is CASSLIGVSGGTEAFF.

This sequence joins TRBV25-1 and TRBJ2-2, with TRBD2 matching over 12 bases. With 3 bases clipped from V and 6 bases from J, the junction kept 5 bases outside the gene matches. This CDR3 contains 16 residues. Germline CDR1 reads MGHDK; CDR2 reads SYGVNS. CDR3 nucleotide sequence: TGTGCCAGCAGTGAGCTAGCGGGAGGGTTCCCCGGGGAGCTGTTTTTT. Its translation: CASSELAGGFPGELFF.

V usage is TRBV19 and J usage is TRBJ1-5; tentatively, D is TRBD1 (5 bases). The V gene's germline CDR1 is LNHDA and CDR2 SQIVND (reference sequence). Trimming stripped 6 bases from V and 2 bases from J, with 23 bases between. The CDR3 spans 18 residues. The CDR3 nucleotides are TGTGCCAGTAGACCGGGCTTTCCAGGGCAGGACGGCAATCAGCCCCAGCATTTT. This codes for CASRPGFPGQDGNQPQHF.

The chain combines TRBV27 with TRBJ2-5, with no clear D. Per germline, CDR1 MNHEY and CDR2 SMNVEV (reference sequence). The CDR3 spans 14 residues. Trimming stripped 3 bases from V and 2 bases from J, with 10 bases between. CDR3 amino acids: CASSFEGAQETQYF. CDR3 nucleotide sequence: TGTGCCAGCAGTTTTGAAGGCGCTCAAGAGACCCAGTACTTC.

The rearrangement uses TRBV5-4 and TRBJ1-3, with unresolved D. The CDR3 has 15 residues. Germline loops: CDR1 SGHNT, CDR2 YYREEE (reference sequence). Trimming stripped 7 bases from V and 3 bases from J, with 17 bases between. The CDR3 region is CASRDLGGSGNTIYF. The CDR3 nucleotides are TGTGCCAGCCGGGATCTCGGAGGAAGTGGAAACACCATATATTTT. Combining the CDR3 with reference TRBV5-4 and TRBJ1-3 gives the whole variable domain ETGVTQSPTHLIKTRGQQVTLRCSSQSGHNTVSWYQQALGQGPQFIFQYYREEENGRGNFPPRFSGLQFPNYSSELNVNALELDDSALYLCASRDLGGSGNTIYFGEGSWLTVV.

J is TRBJ1-3 and V is TRBV5-1; D perhaps matches TRBD1 (6 bases). CDR1 SGHRS and CDR2 YFSETQ come from the germline V gene. Deletions cut 4 bases from V and 3 bases from J, with 14 bases between. The CDR3 extends over 15 amino acids. The CDR3 loop is CASSQNLDSGNTIYF. The CDR3 DNA is TGCGCCAGCAGCCAAAACTTGGACAGTGGAAACACCATATATTTT.

V usage is TRBV20-1 and J usage is TRBJ1-6; D not certain. This CDR3 region has 15 residues. Per the germline V gene, CDR1 is DFQATT and CDR2 is SNEGSKA (reference sequence). Trimming left V 3 bases short and J 6 bases short, with 15 bases between. The CDR3 DNA reads TGCAGTGCTAGTCTGGGCAGCTATCGTAATTCACCCCTCCACTTT. Protein: CSASLGSYRNSPLHF.

The CDR3 here is CASSSPRTGGYTF. In nucleotides, the CDR3 is TGTGCCAGCAGCTCCCCCCGGACAGGGGGCTACACCTTC. The chain uses TRBV28 and TRBJ1-2; 8 nucleotides agree with TRBD1. The CDR3 has 13 residues. Germline V gives CDR1 MDHEN, CDR2 SYDVKM. With V trimmed by 6 bases and J by 8 bases, 8 bases remained unmatched.

The chain has TRBV11-2 and TRBJ2-7; unclear D gene. The CDR3 contains 14 residues. Trimming shortened V by 5 bases and J by 3 bases, and 14 bases separated the two germline ends. Germline V gene lookup returns CDR1 SGHAT and CDR2 FQNNGV. CDR3 bases: TGTGCCAGCAGCCCTCCCCCGGAGATCTACGAGCAGTACGTC. Amino acids: CASSPPPEIYEQYV.